Listed below are T cell receptor beta chains from one sample, sequenced in a study of early T cells in non-severe SARS-CoV-2 infection. TCRdb redid the calling of the 5' RACE reads with MiXCR, one entry per CDR3 protein. The table records more than 20,000 distinct CDR3 sequences, around 6% of them present only once. Sequenced sample: whole blood. Source of these receptors: an adult who was a healthcare worker with PCR-confirmed SARS-CoV-2 infection or an uninfected control (not recorded which). The CDR3 runs from the conserved cysteine through the conserved F or W. D genes are given only for firm matches. Not every row has a clone size; where given, it reads once, few, many or a size class.

TRBD2	TRBV7-2	TRBJ2-7	-	CACRKSGLADYEQYF	TGTGCCTGTCGGAAGAGCGGACTAGCAGATTACGAGCAGTACTTC
-	TRBV4-3	TRBJ2-3	many	CASSQDYVSTDTQYF	TGCGCCAGCAGCCAAGATTACGTCAGCACAGATACGCAGTATTTT
TRBD1	TRBV6-5	TRBJ1-3	many	CASTQDRAGNTIYF	TGTGCCAGCACCCAGGACAGGGCTGGAAACACCATATATTTT
TRBD2	TRBV4-3	TRBJ2-2	many	CASSRFSGGLNTGELFF	TGCGCCAGCAGCCGATTTAGCGGGGGCCTGAACACCGGGGAGCTGTTTTTT
-	TRBV5-1	TRBJ1-2	many	CASSPRAHYRVEYGYTF	TGCGCCAGCAGCCCGCGAGCCCACTACAGGGTAGAGTATGGCTACACCTTC
-	TRBV5-1	TRBJ1-6	many	CASSLVQGGDSPLHF	TGCGCCAGCAGCTTGGTTCAGGGAGGGGATTCACCCCTCCACTTT
-	TRBV7-2	TRBJ1-5	many	CASSLGGAAGNQPQHF	TGTGCCAGCAGCTTAGGGGGCGCCGCGGGCAATCAGCCCCAGCATTTT
-	TRBV3-1	TRBJ2-3	-	CASSQGASPGRTDTQYF	TGTGCCAGCAGCCAAGGCGCCAGTCCAGGACGCACAGATACGCAGTATTTT
TRBD1	TRBV6-5	TRBJ1-5	many	CASSGDRSQPQHF	TGTGCCAGCAGTGGGGACAGGAGCCAGCCCCAGCATTTT
TRBD2	TRBV11-2	TRBJ2-7	many	CASSFVAGRTYEQYF	TGTGCCAGCAGCTTCGTAGCGGGGCGAACCTACGAGCAGTACTTC
-	TRBV12-2	TRBJ2-1	few	CASRLVPGIPSSGEQFF	TGTGCAAGTCGCTTAGTCCCAGGGATCCCCTCGAGTGGTGAGCAGTTCTTC
-	TRBV19	TRBJ2-3	few	CASSIAEGANTQYF	TGTGCCAGTAGTATTGCGGAGGGGGCAAATACGCAGTATTTT
TRBD2	TRBV10-3	TRBJ2-3	-	CAISAPGTSGRNTDTQYF	TGTGCCATCAGTGCCCCAGGGACTAGCGGGAGGAACACAGATACGCAGTATTTT
TRBD1	TRBV29-1	TRBJ2-1	many	CSVAGQGVEQFF	TGCAGCGTGGCGGGACAGGGAGTTGAGCAGTTCTTC
-	TRBV19	TRBJ2-7	-	CASRQEGFSYEQYF	TGTGCCAGTAGGCAAGAGGGATTCTCCTACGAGCAGTACTTC
-	TRBV18	TRBJ2-1	many	CASSPHAGYNEQFF	TGTGCCAGCTCACCACACGCAGGGTACAATGAGCAGTTCTTC
TRBD1	TRBV20-1	TRBJ1-1	-	CSAGDRGRFTEAFF	TGCAGTGCTGGGGACAGGGGGCGATTCACTGAAGCTTTCTTT
-	TRBV20-1	TRBJ2-5	many	CSAKTGGGETQYF	TGCAGTGCTAAAACGGGGGGCGGGGAGACCCAGTACTTC
TRBD2	TRBV18	TRBJ2-5	medium-sized	CASSPVHSGGNQETQYF	TGTGCCAGCTCACCTGTCCATAGCGGGGGCAACCAAGAGACCCAGTACTTC
-	TRBV29-1	TRBJ1-2	-	CSVPGGGGNYGYTF	TGCAGCGTTCCCGGGGGCGGAGGTAACTATGGCTACACCTTC
TRBD1	TRBV19	TRBJ1-5	medium-sized	CASRGPSRGHQPQHF	TGTGCCAGTAGAGGCCCCTCAAGGGGGCATCAGCCCCAGCATTTT
-	TRBV4-1	TRBJ1-4	many	CASSQAPSSGGARGELFF	TGCGCCAGCAGCCAAGCCCCATCGTCAGGAGGGGCCCGTGGGGAACTGTTTTTT
TRBD1	TRBV11-2	TRBJ2-7	-	CASSLVRGQRPYEQYF	TGTGCCAGCAGCTTAGTTAGGGGACAGCGACCCTACGAGCAGTACTTC
TRBD1	TRBV7-8	TRBJ2-1	many	CASSLGTDRGREQFF	TGTGCCAGCAGCTTAGGGACGGACAGGGGGCGTGAGCAGTTCTTC
TRBD1	TRBV5-6	TRBJ1-4	many	CASSLKQGGEKLFF	TGTGCCAGCAGCTTGAAACAGGGGGGTGAAAAACTGTTTTTT
-	TRBV29-1	TRBJ1-1	-	CTALVGVSEAFF	TGCACAGCGTTGGTAGGGGTCTCAGAAGCTTTCTTT
-	TRBV6-5	TRBJ1-6	few	CASSYSDGVNSPLHF	TGTGCCAGCAGTTACTCGGACGGAGTCAATTCACCCCTCCACTTT